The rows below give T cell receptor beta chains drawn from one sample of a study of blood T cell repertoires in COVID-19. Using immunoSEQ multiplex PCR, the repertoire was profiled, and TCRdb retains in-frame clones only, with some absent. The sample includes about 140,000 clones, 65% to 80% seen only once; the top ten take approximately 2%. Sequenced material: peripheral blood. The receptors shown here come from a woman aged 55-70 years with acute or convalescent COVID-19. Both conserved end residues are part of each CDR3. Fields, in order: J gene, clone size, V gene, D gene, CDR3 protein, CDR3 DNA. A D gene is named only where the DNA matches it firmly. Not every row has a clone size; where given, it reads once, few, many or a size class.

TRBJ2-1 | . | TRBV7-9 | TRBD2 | CASSLGTSGGNEQFF | TGTGCCAGCAGCTTGGGGACTAGCGGGGGAAATGAGCAGTTCTTC
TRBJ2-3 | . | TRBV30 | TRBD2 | CAWRVEAGGTDTQYF | TGTGCCTGGAGAGTCGAGGCGGGAGGCACAGATACGCAGTATTTT
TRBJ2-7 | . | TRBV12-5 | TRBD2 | CASGRGGSRSYEQYF | TGTGCTAGTGGACGGGGCGGGAGTAGGTCCTACGAGCAGTACTTC
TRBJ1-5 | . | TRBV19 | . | CASSLIHRVGQPQHF | TGTGCCAGTAGCCTGATCCACAGGGTGGGTCAGCCCCAGCATTTT
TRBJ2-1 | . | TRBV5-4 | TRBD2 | CASTPLPLAGGRDEQFF | TGTGCCAGCACACCCCTCCCCCTAGCGGGAGGGAGAGATGAGCAGTTCTTC
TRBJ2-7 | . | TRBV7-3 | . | CASLWRQNLSYEQYF | TGTGCCAGCTTGTGGCGACAGAACCTCTCCTACGAGCAGTACTTC
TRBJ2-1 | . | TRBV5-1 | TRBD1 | CASSYGIHLLVGTAYNEQFF | TGCGCCAGCAGCTACGGGATCCACCTTCTAGTCGGGACAGCCTACAATGAGCAGTTCTTC
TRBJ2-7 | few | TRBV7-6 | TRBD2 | CASSGGTSGTYEQYF | TGTGCCAGCAGTGGGGGGACTAGCGGGACCTACGAGCAGTACTTC
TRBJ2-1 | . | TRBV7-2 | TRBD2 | CAQAGGHYNEQFF | TGTGCCCAAGCGGGAGGGCACTACAATGAGCAGTTCTTC
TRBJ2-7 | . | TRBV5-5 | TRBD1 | CASSWGGQGSSYEQYF | TGTGCCAGCAGTTGGGGCGGACAGGGATCGTCCTACGAGCAGTACTTC
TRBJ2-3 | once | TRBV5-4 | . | CASSLDLAESTDTQYF | TGTGCCAGCAGCTTGGATCTGGCGGAAAGCACAGATACGCAGTATTTT
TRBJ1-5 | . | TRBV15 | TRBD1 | CATSRVGTVQPQHF | TGTGCCACCAGCAGAGTGGGGACAGTTCAGCCCCAGCATTTT
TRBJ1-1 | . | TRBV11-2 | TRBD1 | CASSLDTGTGGWWRNTEAFF | TGTGCCAGCAGCTTAGACACCGGGACAGGGGGCTGGTGGAGGAACACTGAAGCTTTCTTT
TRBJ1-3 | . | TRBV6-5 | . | CASNGQGNTIYF | TGTGCCAGCAACGGACAGGGAAACACCATATATTTT
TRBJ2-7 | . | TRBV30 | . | CAWSASLSANEQYF | TGTGCCTGGAGTGCATCTCTCTCCGCTAACGAGCAGTACTTC
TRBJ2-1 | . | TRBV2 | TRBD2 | CASPTSGRVNNEQFF | TGTGCCAGCCCGACTAGCGGGAGAGTCAACAATGAGCAGTTCTTC
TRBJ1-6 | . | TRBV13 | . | CASSPATGGSPLHF | TGTGCCAGCAGCCCGGCGACCGGGGGTTCACCCCTCCACTTT